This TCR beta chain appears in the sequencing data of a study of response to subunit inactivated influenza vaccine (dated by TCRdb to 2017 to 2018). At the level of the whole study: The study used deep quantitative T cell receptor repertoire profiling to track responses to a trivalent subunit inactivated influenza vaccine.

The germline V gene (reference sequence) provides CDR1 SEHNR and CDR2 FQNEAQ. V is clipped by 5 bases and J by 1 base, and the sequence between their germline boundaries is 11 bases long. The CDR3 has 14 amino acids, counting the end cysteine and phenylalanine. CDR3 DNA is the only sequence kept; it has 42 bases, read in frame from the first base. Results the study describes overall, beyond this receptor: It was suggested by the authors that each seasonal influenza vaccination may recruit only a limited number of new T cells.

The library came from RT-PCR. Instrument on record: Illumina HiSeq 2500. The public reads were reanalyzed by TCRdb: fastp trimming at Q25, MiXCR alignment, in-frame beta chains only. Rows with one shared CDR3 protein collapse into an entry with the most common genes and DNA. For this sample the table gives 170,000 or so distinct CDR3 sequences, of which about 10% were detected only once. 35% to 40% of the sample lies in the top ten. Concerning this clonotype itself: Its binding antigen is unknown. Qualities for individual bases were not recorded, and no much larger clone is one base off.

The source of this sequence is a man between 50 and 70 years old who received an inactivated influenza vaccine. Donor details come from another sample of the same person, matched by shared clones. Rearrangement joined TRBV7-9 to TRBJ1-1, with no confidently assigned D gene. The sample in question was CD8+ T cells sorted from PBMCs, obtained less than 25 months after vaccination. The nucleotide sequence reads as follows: TGTGCCAGCAGCCCAACTCAGAGGAACACTGAAGCTTTCTTT. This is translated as CASSPTQRNTEAFF.